These 12 T cell receptor beta chains were sequenced from one sample in a study of T cells in Graves' hyperthyroidism and ophthalmopathy. The TCR beta CDR3 regions underwent amplification using RNA transcripts as the source. HTBI primers were the set used in a first-round RT-PCR of the TCR CDR3. TCRdb independently ran MiXCR on the multiplex PCR reads; one entry per CDR3 protein. The data hold fewer than 55,000 distinct CDR3 sequences, with approximately 50% observed a single time. Sequencing was performed on peripheral blood or thyroid tissue (not recorded which). The receptors derive from a young man with Graves' hyperthyroidism.

Ten or more counts support this clonotype. The V call is TRBV7-7, the J call TRBJ2-3; 11 bases are shared with TRBD2. Per the germline V gene, CDR1 is SSHAT and CDR2 is FNYEAQ (reference sequence). This CDR3 region has 16 residues. Trimming at V came to 4 bases and at J to 5 bases, leaving 8 bases not matched to a gene. The CDR3 DNA is TGTGCCAGCAGCTCTGGACTAGCGGGTTCAGGAGATACGCAGTATTTT. Protein: CASSSGLAGSGDTQYF.

This clonotype was counted ten times or more. The chain links TRBV20-1 to TRBJ2-7; no clear D. Trimming pared 6 bases from V and 3 bases from J, leaving 15 bases between. The CDR3 loop spans 13 amino acids. Germline CDR1 and CDR2: DFQATT and SNEGSKA (reference sequence). This CDR3 reads CSAPHPQNYEQYF. DNA of the CDR3: TGCAGTGCGCCCCATCCCCAGAACTACGAGCAGTACTTC.

The V gene is TRBV7-9, the J gene TRBJ1-1, with 10 bases matching TRBD1. This CDR3 spans 15 amino acids. Germline V gene lookup returns CDR1 SEHNR and CDR2 FQNEAQ (reference sequence). Germline trimming cut 1 base from V and 6 bases from J; bases unmatched to any gene: 5. The CDR3 sequence: CASSLGTGGFPEAFF. CDR3 in DNA: TGTGCCAGCAGCTTAGGGACAGGGGGATTTCCTGAAGCTTTCTTT.

The sample holds many counts of this clonotype. This chain links TRBV6-2 or TRBV6-3 with TRBJ2-7, with TRBD1 matching 9 bases. The ends lost 5 bases at V and 3 bases at J; junction bases unmatched: 20. The germline V gene encodes CDR1 MNHEY and CDR2 SVGEGT. This CDR3 region has 19 residues. The CDR3 sequence: CASSHPGQGPGRAIYEQYF. CDR3 nucleotide sequence: TGTGCCAGCAGTCACCCGGGACAGGGTCCGGGTAGAGCCATCTACGAGCAGTACTTC.

The V and J genes are TRBV20-1 and TRBJ1-5; TRBD1 might be the D (5 bases). CDR1 is DFQATT and CDR2 is SNEGSKA in the germline V gene (reference sequence). Trimming took 4 bases from V and 1 from J, leaving 11 bases between them. CDR3 length: 14 amino acids. CDR3 DNA: TGCAGTGCTACTCCGCGACAGAGCAATCAGCCCCAGCATTTT. Amino acids: CSATPRQSNQPQHF.

The rearrangement joins TRBV7-2 to TRBJ2-7, with D hard to call. The CDR3 consists of 13 residues. CDR1 is SGHTA and CDR2 is FQGNSA in the germline V gene. Trimming left V 4 bases short and J 2 bases short, with 9 bases between. In DNA, the CDR3 is TGTGCCAGCAGCTCAGGTCGCACCTACGAGCAGTACTTC. It is translated as CASSSGRTYEQYF.

The rearrangement links TRBV29-1 to TRBJ2-7; D gene unclear. Germline CDR1 SQVTM, CDR2 ANQGSEA. This CDR3 spans 13 amino acids. Trimming cost V 5 bases and J 2 bases, with 13 bases left between them. CDR3 nucleotides: TGCAGCGTTATCTATCCGGCGCCCTACGAGCAGTACTTC. Translated, it gives CSVIYPAPYEQYF.

This clonotype came up a few times. One junction end disagrees with the germline gene, perhaps due to a read error. The rearrangement links TRBV14 to TRBJ2-5, with 10 bases identical to TRBD2. The germline V gene has CDR1 SGHDN and CDR2 FVKESK. This CDR3 region has 15 residues. The CDR3 spells CASSQGAGGRETQCF. In nucleotides, the CDR3 is TGTGCCAGCAGCCAAGGAGCGGGGGGGCGAGAGACCCAGTGCTTC.

The V and J genes are TRBV7-3 and TRBJ2-7, with a possible D match to TRBD1 (5 bases). Germline V gene data show CDR1 as SGHTA and CDR2 as FQGTGA. The CDR3 has 12 residues. V lost 5 bases and J lost 4, with 9 bases in between. CDR3 residues: CASSRRVYEQYF. CDR3 coding DNA: TGTGCCAGCAGCCGCAGGGTATACGAGCAGTACTTC.

This chain joins TRBV7-2 and TRBJ2-5; D possibly corresponds to TRBD1 (5 bases). Trimming shortened V by 2 bases and J by 4 bases, and 8 bases separated the two germline ends. CDR1 is SGHTA and CDR2 is FQGNSA in the germline V gene. The CDR3 consists of 13 residues. The CDR3 DNA follows: TGTGCCAGCAGCTTAAATCAGGGAGAGACCCAGTACTTC. It encodes CASSLNQGETQYF. Full variable domain (outside the CDR3, taken from reference TRBV7-2 and TRBJ2-5): GAGVSQSPSNKVTEKGKDVELRCDPISGHTALYWYRQSLGQGLEFLIYFQGNSAPDKSGLPSDRFSAERTGGSVSTLTIQRTQQEDSAVYLCASSLNQGETQYFGPGTRLLVL.

This clonotype occurred many times. The V and J genes are TRBV6-6 and TRBJ2-5; D is possibly TRBD2 (6 bases). The ends were cut back, 7 bases at V and 7 bases at J, with 19 bases in the middle. The CDR3 has 14 residues. Germline CDR1 is MNHNY and CDR2 is SVGAGI (reference sequence). The CDR3 DNA reads as TGTGCCAGCACTGGAGGGCAGGGACCACGGACCCAGTACTTC. The encoded protein is CASTGGQGPRTQYF.

The chain joins TRBV6-4 to TRBJ1-2, with unresolved D. Trimming took off 2 bases at V and 4 bases at J, with 5 bases between the two ends. In germline, CDR1 is MRHNA, CDR2 SNTAGT. The CDR3 spans 12 residues. The CDR3, as DNA: TGTGCCAGCAGTGACGTTCTCTATGGCTACACCTTC. This codes for CASSDVLYGYTF.